These 8 T cell receptor beta chains share one sample of origin, sequenced in a study of blood T cell repertoires in COVID-19. Sequenced by immunoSEQ multiplex PCR; TCRdb stores in-frame clones only, minus some. The top ten hold around 2% of the sample, which has about 78,000 clones, around nine tenths seen once. Sequencing was performed on peripheral blood. These receptors came from a woman aged 60-75 years with acute or convalescent COVID-19.

V is TRBV30 and J is TRBJ2-1, with D perhaps matching TRBD1 (6 bases). Germline V lookup: CDR1 GTSNPN, CDR2 SVGIG (reference sequence). The CDR3 runs 13 residues. The germline V and J ends were trimmed by 1 base and 9 bases, with 13 bases remaining between them. The CDR3 loop is CAWSGMGAGEQFF. The CDR3 nucleotides are TGTGCCTGGAGTGGTATGGGGGCCGGTGAGCAGTTCTTC. Filled out from reference TRBV30 and TRBJ2-1, the complete variable domain reads SQTIHQWPATLVQPVGSPLSLECTVEGTSNPNLYWYRQAAGRGLQLLFYSVGIGQISSEVPQNLSASRPQDRQFILSSKKLLLSDSGFYLCAWSGMGAGEQFFGPGTRLTVL.

To note about this clone: The junction departs from the called germline gene at one end, perhaps through a read error. The CDR3 nucleotides read TGTGCCAGCGGGACCCCGGCCAGGGGGCTGGGTTCACCCTTCCACTTT. Translation gives CASGTPARGLGSPFHF. The J gene is TRBJ1-6, the V gene TRBV28; 8 nucleotides line up with TRBD1. This CDR3 spans 16 amino acids. Looked up from germline, CDR1 is MDHEN and CDR2 is SYDVKM.

The CDR3 is CAISEPVGRGNYEQYF. The CDR3 region has the DNA TGTGCCATCAGTGAGCCGGTGGGCAGGGGCAACTACGAGCAGTACTTC. The chain uses TRBV10-3 and TRBJ2-7; the D gene is possibly TRBD1 (6 bases). The germline gives CDR1 ENHRY, CDR2 SYGVKD. The CDR3 extends over 16 amino acids. Deletions cut 2 bases from V and 3 bases from J, with 17 bases between.

The chain joins TRBV28 to TRBJ2-7, with D maybe TRBD2 (6 bases). Germline V gives CDR1 MDHEN, CDR2 SYDVKM. V was cut by 5 bases and J by 0 bases, with 14 bases left in between. This CDR3 is 15 amino acids long. CDR3 sequence: CASSVPPTSSYEQYF. The CDR3 DNA sequence: TGTGCCAGCAGTGTCCCCCCGACTAGCTCCTACGAGCAGTACTTC.

V usage is TRBV19 and J usage is TRBJ2-5, with TRBD2 as a possible D gene (5 bases). V lost 5 bases and J 2 bases, leaving 18 bases between the germline ends. The CDR3 loop spans 16 amino acids. CDR1 and CDR2 (germline): LNHDA, SQIVND (reference sequence). The CDR3: CASSGGSAAYQETQYF. The CDR3 region has the DNA TGTGCCAGTAGTGGCGGGTCAGCGGCCTATCAAGAGACCCAGTACTTC. Filled out from reference TRBV19 and TRBJ2-5, the complete variable domain reads DGGITQSPKYLFRKEGQNVTLSCEQNLNHDAMYWYRQDPGQGLRLIYYSQIVNDFQKGDIAEGYSVSREKKESFPLTVTSAQKNPTAFYLCASSGGSAAYQETQYFGPGTRLLVL.

This sequence joins TRBV7-2 and TRBJ2-5; 12 bases align to TRBD2. CDR1 is SGHTA and CDR2 is FQGNSA in the germline V gene. Unmatched junction bases numbered 6, after V lost 5 bases and J lost 5 bases. The CDR3 is made up of 15 amino acids. This CDR3 reads CASSHSLAGGETQYF. The CDR3 DNA follows: TGTGCCAGCAGCCACAGTCTAGCGGGGGGGGAGACCCAGTACTTC.

Here the CDR3 reads CASSRTGTVDLYSNQPQHF. CDR3 nucleotides: TGTGCCAGTAGTAGGACCGGGACAGTAGACTTATATAGCAATCAGCCCCAGCATTTT. The rearrangement joins TRBV19 to TRBJ1-5, with TRBD1 matching 7 bases. This CDR3 has 19 residues. The J segment lost 0 bases and the V segment lost 4 bases, leaving 15 bases of the junction unmatched. The germline gives CDR1 LNHDA, CDR2 SQIVND (reference sequence).

V is TRBV18 and J is TRBJ1-1, with a weak D call TRBD1 (5 bases). The V end lost 3 bases, the J end lost 8 bases, and 13 bases lay between the germline ends. The CDR3 has 13 amino acids. Looked up from germline, CDR1 is KGHSH and CDR2 is LQKENI. CDR3: CASSPVRNREAFF. The CDR3 bases are TGTGCCAGCTCACCGGTTAGAAACAGGGAAGCTTTCTTT.